Each of the 7 T cell receptor beta chains below was sequenced from the same sample in a study of Tregs in tolerant kidney transplant recipients. Sequencing was performed with immunoSEQ multiplex PCR; in TCRdb, only in-frame clones are kept and a portion is missing. The sample has about 100,000 clones, nearly 90% seen once; the top ten hold approximately 0.34%. The material sequenced was CD4+ T cells from blood, taken before the transplant. The receptors were gathered from a human donor who received a combined kidney and bone marrow transplant.

The chain links TRBV10-3 to TRBJ1-2; maybe TRBD1 (5 bases). V gave up 6 bases and J gave up 8 bases, with 19 bases separating them. The germline gives CDR1 ENHRY, CDR2 SYGVKD. There are 14 residues in the CDR3. CDR3 in DNA: TGTGCCATCAGGCCCTTCGGGGGGAATGGAGGCTACACCTTC. Its translation: CAIRPFGGNGGYTF.

The chain joins TRBV5-6 to TRBJ1-4; 9 nucleotides align to TRBD1. Unmatched junction bases numbered 12, after V lost 4 bases and J lost 8 bases. The CDR3 consists of 16 residues. Germline V gene sequence: CDR1 SGHDT, CDR2 YYEEEE. The CDR3 spells CASSRGQGEVYEKLFF. Written as DNA, the CDR3 is TGTGCCAGCAGCCGGGGACAGGGAGAAGTATACGAAAAACTGTTTTTT.

The rearrangement links TRBV9 to TRBJ1-3; D is undetermined. V gave up 2 bases and J gave up 0 bases, with 9 bases separating them. Germline CDR1 reads SGDLS; CDR2 reads YYNGEE. This CDR3 is 15 amino acids long. The CDR3 sequence: CASSVEIGSGNTIYF. DNA for the CDR3: TGTGCCAGCAGCGTGGAGATAGGCTCTGGAAACACCATATATTTT. Drawing the rest from reference TRBV9 and TRBJ1-3, the complete variable domain is DSGVTQTPKHLITATGQRVTLRCSPRSGDLSVYWYQQSLDQGLQFLIQYYNGEERAKGNILERFSAQQFPDLHSELNLSSLELGDSALYFCASSVEIGSGNTIYFGEGSWLTVV.

The chain joins TRBV14 to TRBJ1-3; tentatively, D is TRBD1 (5 bases). Trimming left V 1 base short and J 0 bases short, with 10 bases between. Germline CDR1 SGHDN, CDR2 FVKESK. CDR3 length: 16 residues. Here the CDR3 DNA reads TGTGCCAGCAGCCAAGGAAGTGACAGCTCTGGAAACACCATATATTTT. Translating it yields CASSQGSDSSGNTIYF.

This rearrangement joins TRBV5-4 to TRBJ1-1, with 10 bases matching TRBD1. The CDR3 spans 13 residues. V trimming: 5 bases; J trimming: 7 bases; junction bases outside the gene matches: 5. From germline, CDR1 is SGHNT and CDR2 YYREEE (reference sequence). The CDR3 nucleotides read TGTGCCAGCAGTTCGGACAGGGGGAGTGAAGCTTTCTTT. Its translation: CASSSDRGSEAFF.

The rearrangement joins TRBV21-1 to TRBJ2-5; the table's D gene call, TRBD2, was not cross checked with the DNA. TRBV21-1 is described as a pseudogene. The CDR3 has 22 residues. DNA of the CDR3: TGTGCCAGCAGCTCAAAAAACGAGTCGGCTAGCGGGGGCCGACCCCCCCGCGAGACCCAGTACTTC. Its translation is CASSSKNESASGGRPPRETQYF.

V gene TRBV6-5 combines with J gene TRBJ1-5, with TRBD1 matching 9 bases. Germline loops: CDR1 MNHEY, CDR2 SVGAGI. The CDR3 runs 15 residues. The junction had 2 bases not matched to a gene; V was cut back by 2 bases and J by 3 bases. CDR3 DNA: TGTGCCAGCAGTTACGGGACAGGGAACAATCAGCCCCAGCATTTT. It is translated as CASSYGTGNNQPQHF.